This is a list of T cell receptor beta chains from one sample in a study of OX40 agonist ivuxolimab in advanced cancers. Sequenced by immunoSEQ multiplex PCR; TCRdb stores in-frame clones only, minus some. The sample contains about 15,000 clones, less than 90% of which appear only once. Specimen: CD4+ or CD8+ T cells sorted from blood, collected in a trial of the OX40 agonist ivuxolimab. The receptors here all came from an adult with an advanced solid tumor such as melanoma, head and neck, liver or kidney cancer. CDR3s include the opening cysteine and the closing phenylalanine or tryptophan. Fields, in order: CDR3 length, D gene, J gene, clone size, V gene, CDR3 protein, CDR3 DNA. D genes are given only for firm matches. Clone size, where shown, is once, few, many, or a class for clones that have expanded.

CDR3 length: 12; D gene: .; J gene: TRBJ1-2; clone size: .; V gene: TRBV6-6; CDR3 protein: CASSQNRDGYTF; CDR3 DNA: TGTGCCAGCAGCCAAAACCGGGATGGCTACACCTTC
CDR3 length: 15; D gene: .; J gene: TRBJ1-1; clone size: .; V gene: TRBV9; CDR3 protein: CASSALVPGVAEAFF; CDR3 DNA: TGTGCCAGCAGCGCCCTCGTCCCAGGGGTCGCTGAAGCTTTCTTT
CDR3 length: 11; D gene: .; J gene: TRBJ2-7; clone size: .; V gene: TRBV20-1; CDR3 protein: CSATRGYEQYF; CDR3 DNA: TGCAGTGCTACCAGGGGCTACGAGCAGTACTTC
CDR3 length: 16; D gene: .; J gene: TRBJ2-7; clone size: .; V gene: TRBV9; CDR3 protein: CASSRGGASGSYEQYF; CDR3 DNA: TGTGCCAGCAGCAGAGGGGGGGCTAGCGGTTCCTACGAGCAGTACTTC
CDR3 length: 14; D gene: TRBD1; J gene: TRBJ2-7; clone size: .; V gene: TRBV4-2; CDR3 protein: CASSLRGRVNEQYF; CDR3 DNA: TGTGCCAGCAGCCTCAGGGGGCGCGTGAACGAGCAGTACTTC
CDR3 length: 15; D gene: TRBD1; J gene: TRBJ1-1; clone size: once; V gene: TRBV5-4; CDR3 protein: CASSLLAGGVGEAFF; CDR3 DNA: TGTGCCAGCAGCTTGTTGGCAGGGGGCGTCGGTGAAGCTTTCTTT
CDR3 length: 14; D gene: TRBD1; J gene: TRBJ2-2; clone size: .; V gene: TRBV15; CDR3 protein: CATSRDRRSGELFF; CDR3 DNA: TGTGCCACCAGCAGGGACAGGCGGTCCGGGGAGCTGTTTTTT
CDR3 length: 18; D gene: .; J gene: TRBJ2-1; clone size: few; V gene: TRBV5-4; CDR3 protein: CASSLGDFRGLSYNEQFF; CDR3 DNA: TGTGCCAGCAGCTTGGGGGATTTTAGGGGCCTCTCCTACAATGAGCAGTTCTTC
CDR3 length: 13; D gene: .; J gene: TRBJ2-1; clone size: .; V gene: TRBV28; CDR3 protein: CASSSGTNNEQFF; CDR3 DNA: TGTGCCAGCAGTTCGGGGACAAACAATGAGCAGTTCTTC
CDR3 length: 15; D gene: TRBD2; J gene: TRBJ2-7; clone size: .; V gene: TRBV5-4; CDR3 protein: CASSLAGVTRVEQYF; CDR3 DNA: TGTGCCAGCAGCTTAGCGGGAGTCACCAGGGTCGAGCAGTACTTC
CDR3 length: 14; D gene: .; J gene: TRBJ1-2; clone size: .; V gene: TRBV5-1; CDR3 protein: CASSRQEGGYGYTF; CDR3 DNA: TGCGCCAGCAGCCGACAGGAAGGGGGCTATGGCTACACCTTC
CDR3 length: 14; D gene: .; J gene: TRBJ1-2; clone size: .; V gene: TRBV9; CDR3 protein: CASSVEVGGPGYTF; CDR3 DNA: TGTGCCAGCAGCGTAGAGGTGGGGGGGCCTGGCTACACCTTC
CDR3 length: 16; D gene: TRBD1; J gene: TRBJ2-3; clone size: .; V gene: TRBV5-1; CDR3 protein: CASSFSLDRGTDTQYF; CDR3 DNA: TGCGCCAGCAGCTTTTCACTCGACAGGGGGACAGATACGCAGTATTTT
CDR3 length: 16; D gene: .; J gene: TRBJ1-6; clone size: .; V gene: TRBV15; CDR3 protein: CATSRDRAGLNSPLHF; CDR3 DNA: TGTGCCACCAGCAGAGATCGTGCAGGGTTGAATTCACCCCTCCACTTT
CDR3 length: 14; D gene: .; J gene: TRBJ2-7; clone size: .; V gene: TRBV4-2; CDR3 protein: CASSRWRGDYEQYF; CDR3 DNA: TGTGCCAGCAGCCGGTGGAGGGGGGACTACGAGCAGTACTTC